The next 28 T cell receptor beta chains were all read from a single sample in a study of blood T cell repertoires in COVID-19. Only in-frame clones appear in the TCRdb table, and some are missing; sequencing was by immunoSEQ multiplex PCR. The sample consists of 30,000 to 35,000 clones, roughly 90% of them appearing once. Sequenced material: peripheral blood. These receptors were taken from a human donor in a cohort sampled during active COVID-19.

This clone was seen only once. This rearrangement joins TRBV19 to TRBJ1-3; no definite D call. V shed 1 base and J shed 0 bases, with 7 bases lying between them. From germline, CDR1 is LNHDA and CDR2 SQIVND (reference sequence). The CDR3 runs 15 residues. The CDR3 sequence is CASSIGGTSGNTIYF. The CDR3 DNA reads as TGTGCCAGTAGTATAGGTGGCACCTCTGGAAACACCATATATTTT.

The chain's CDR3 is CASSTGGPLEQYF. The CDR3, as DNA: TGTGCCAGTAGTACGGGAGGGCCTCTCGAGCAGTACTTC. The chain links TRBV19 to TRBJ2-7, with TRBD2 matching over 8 bases. CDR3 size: 13 residues. V gave up 4 bases and J gave up 6 bases; unmatched junction bases: 5. Germline lookup yields CDR1 LNHDA and CDR2 SQIVND (reference sequence).

This clone was found once. The chain carries TRBV12-5 and TRBJ2-2; 13 nucleotides match TRBD2. With 2 bases clipped from V and 3 bases from J, the junction kept 6 bases outside the gene matches. The CDR3 runs 18 residues. Germline CDR1 is LGHNT and CDR2 is FRNRAP. The CDR3: CASGLTSGRAQDTGELFF. The CDR3 DNA reads TGTGCTAGTGGTTTGACTAGCGGGAGGGCCCAGGACACCGGGGAGCTGTTTTTT. The whole variable domain, filled in from reference TRBV12-5 and TRBJ2-2, reads DARVTQTPRHKVTEMGQEVTMRCQPILGHNTVFWYRQTMMQGLELLAYFRNRAPLDDSGMPKDRFSAEMPDATLATLKIQPSEPRDSAVYFCASGLTSGRAQDTGELFFGEGSRLTVL.

The V and J genes are TRBV19 and TRBJ2-7; 11 bases align to TRBD2. Trimming took 5 bases from V and 7 from J; bases not matched to a gene: 7. This CDR3 contains 14 residues. The germline V gene has CDR1 LNHDA and CDR2 SQIVND (reference sequence). CDR3 in amino acids: CASSVLAGEREQYF. The CDR3 DNA follows: TGTGCCAGTAGTGTACTAGCGGGAGAACGGGAGCAGTACTTC.

This chain connects TRBV4-2 to TRBJ2-6; 9 nucleotides agree with TRBD1. Germline V gene lookup returns CDR1 LGHNA and CDR2 YNFKEQ. This CDR3 is 19 amino acids long. V was clipped by 1 base and J by 1 base; unmatched bases: 8. CDR3 sequence: CASSQAYTGGLSGANVLTF. DNA of the CDR3: TGTGCCAGCAGCCAAGCTTATACAGGGGGCCTATCTGGGGCCAACGTCCTGACTTTC.

This chain uses TRBV4-3 with TRBJ2-7; 8 bases are a match to TRBD2. The CDR3 runs to 16 residues. In germline, CDR1 is LGHNA, CDR2 YSLEER. Trimming took 0 bases from V and 1 from J; bases not matched to a gene: 5. The CDR3 DNA follows: TGCGCCAGCAGCCAAGAGGCGACTAGCGTATCCTACGAGCAGTACTTC. Amino acids: CASSQEATSVSYEQYF.

The chain recombines TRBV3-1 (or the pseudogene TRBV3-2) with TRBJ2-5; TRBD2 agrees at 10 bases. Per the germline V gene, CDR1 is LGHDT and CDR2 is YNNKEL (reference sequence). V dropped 3 bases and J dropped 5; count of bases not matched to a gene: 9. The CDR3 sequence is 16 residues long. CDR3 sequence: CASSHSSGSVMETQYF. The CDR3, as DNA: TGTGCCAGCAGCCATTCTAGCGGGAGTGTTATGGAGACCCAGTACTTC.

The V and J genes are TRBV7-3 and TRBJ1-1; D not certain. This CDR3 comprises 14 residues. Germline V CDR1 and CDR2: SGHTA, FQGTGA. V was shortened by 2 bases and J by 3 bases, with 10 bases between the two germline ends. The CDR3 bases are TGTGCCAGCAGCTTATCCGGGGAGCACACTGAAGCTTTCTTT. Its translation is CASSLSGEHTEAFF.

This clone has more than one count but fewer than ten. J is TRBJ1-5 and V is TRBV16, with 7 bases that match TRBD1. Germline V gene sequence: CDR1 KGHSY, CDR2 FQNENV. The CDR3 runs to 15 residues. The V segment lost 5 bases and the J segment 5 bases; nucleotides outside the gene matches: 9. CDR3 loop: CASSSTGEPDQPQHF. CDR3 nucleotides: TGTGCCAGCAGCTCCACAGGGGAGCCGGATCAGCCCCAGCATTTT.

The chain recombines TRBV4-1 with TRBJ1-3; D remains unclear. Germline CDR1 MGHRA, CDR2 YSYEKL. Between the trimmed V and J ends, which lost 0 bases and 0 bases, there was a span of 6 bases. There are 15 residues in the CDR3. Here the CDR3 reads CASSQDYNSGNTIYF. The CDR3 nucleotides read TGCGCCAGCAGCCAAGATTACAACTCTGGAAACACCATATATTTT.

The gene calls are TRBV11-1 and TRBJ2-1; D might be TRBD2 (5 bases). The germline V gene has CDR1 SGHAT and CDR2 FQDESV (reference sequence). V gave up 0 bases and J gave up 7 bases, with 10 bases separating them. The CDR3 is 14 residues long. CDR3 region: CASSLAGSGNEQFF. As DNA, the CDR3 is TGTGCCAGCAGCTTAGCGGGGTCGGGAAATGAGCAGTTCTTC.

The rearrangement uses TRBV7-9 and TRBJ2-2, with D uncertain. Between the trimmed V and J ends, which lost 5 bases and 1 base, there was a span of 8 bases. Germline CDR1 and CDR2: SEHNR and FQNEAQ (reference sequence). This CDR3 is built from 14 residues. CDR3 sequence reads: CASSPPRNTGELFF. The CDR3 nucleotides read TGTGCCAGCAGCCCCCCCCGGAACACCGGGGAGCTGTTTTTT.

The V call is TRBV5-1, the J call TRBJ1-1; maybe TRBD1 (6 bases). Germline lookup yields CDR1 SGHRS and CDR2 YFSETQ. Trimming took off 4 bases at V and 10 bases at J, with 23 bases between the two ends. The CDR3 extends over 15 amino acids. The CDR3, as DNA: TGCGCCAGCAGCGATCCAACAGGGTCCACTGAAGGAGCTTTCTTT. Protein sequence: CASSDPTGSTEGAFF.

This chain uses TRBV18 with TRBJ2-7; TRBD2 matches 14 bases. CDR3 length equals 17 residues. V shed 0 bases and J 7 bases; nucleotides not matched to a gene: 8. Looked up from germline, CDR1 is KGHSH and CDR2 is LQKENI. CDR3 bases: TGTGCCAGCTCACCACCCGGACTAGCGGGAGGCCCGGCGGAGCAGTACTTC. Its translation is CASSPPGLAGGPAEQYF.

Here the CDR3 DNA reads TGTGCCAGCAGCTTCACGGACTCTGCCTCTTACGAGCAGTACTTC. Residues: CASSFTDSASYEQYF. The V call is TRBV11-2, the J call TRBJ2-7, with TRBD2 as a possible D gene (5 bases). This CDR3 contains 15 residues. Trimming cost V 3 bases and J 4 bases, with 16 bases left between them. Germline V lookup: CDR1 SGHAT, CDR2 FQNNGV.

This clone was found a few times. The V call is TRBV2, the J call TRBJ1-5; no clear D. Trimming cost V 6 bases and J 5 bases, with 14 bases left between them. CDR1 is SNHLY, CDR2 FYNNEI, per germline. CDR3 length equals 14 residues. In nucleotides, the CDR3 is TGTGCCAGCAGCGAATACAGTTCCGATCAGCCCCAGCATTTT. Its translation: CASSEYSSDQPQHF.

This clone has only one observation. The chain combines TRBV15 with TRBJ2-7, with D perhaps matching TRBD2 (6 bases). The CDR3 loop spans 14 amino acids. V lost 0 bases and J lost 3, with 9 bases in between. Germline V gives CDR1 LNHNV, CDR2 YYDKDF (reference sequence). The CDR3 loop reads CATSRDIAVYEQYF. CDR3 bases: TGTGCCACCAGCAGAGATATAGCGGTCTACGAGCAGTACTTC.

V and J are TRBV7-3 and TRBJ2-1, with 15 bases fitting TRBD2. Germline CDR1 and CDR2: SGHTA and FQGTGA. CDR3 length: 15 amino acids. The V segment lost 3 bases and the J segment 8 bases; nucleotides outside the gene matches: 2. CDR3: CASSLGLAGGDEQFF. CDR3 in DNA: TGTGCCAGCAGCTTGGGACTAGCGGGAGGTGATGAGCAGTTCTTC.

The V and J genes are TRBV18 and TRBJ1-1, with D maybe TRBD1 (5 bases). Trimming left V 4 bases short and J 1 base short, with 7 bases between. CDR1 and CDR2 from the germline V gene are KGHSH and LQKENI. The CDR3 is 13 residues long. The DNA for the CDR3 is TGTGCCAGCTCACTCACAGGGAACACTGAAGCTTTCTTT. Its protein is CASSLTGNTEAFF.

CDR3 sequence (DNA): TGCAGCGTTCACAGGGGGCTGTCCGGGGAGCTGTTTTTT. Translated: CSVHRGLSGELFF. This chain joins TRBV29-1 and TRBJ2-2, with 9 bases identical to TRBD1. The CDR3 extends over 13 amino acids. The trim removed 5 bases at V and 6 bases at J, leaving 4 bases unmatched. Looked up from germline, CDR1 is SQVTM and CDR2 is ANQGSEA.

The chain combines TRBV24-1 with TRBJ1-4, with TRBD1 matching 10 bases. Germline trimming cut 4 bases from V and 6 bases from J; bases unmatched to any gene: 4. From germline, CDR1 is KGHDR and CDR2 SFDVKD. CDR3 length: 15 amino acids. The CDR3 loop is CATSEAGTGDEKLFF. CDR3 sequence (DNA): TGTGCCACCAGTGAGGCTGGGACAGGGGATGAAAAACTGTTTTTT.

The V gene is TRBV7-3, the J gene TRBJ2-2; 9 positions agree with TRBD1. This CDR3 has 17 amino acids. The junction had 13 bases not matched to a gene; V was cut back by 6 bases and J by 5 bases. CDR1 SGHTA and CDR2 FQGTGA come from the germline V gene. The DNA of the CDR3 is TGTGCCAGCAGTAACACAGGGGGCGCTTCGGGGACCGGGGAGCTGTTTTTT. Translation: CASSNTGGASGTGELFF.

The chain uses TRBV28 and TRBJ2-7; D is ambiguous. The CDR3 runs 13 residues. V was shortened by 3 bases and J by 3 bases, with 9 bases between the two germline ends. Germline V CDR1 and CDR2: MDHEN, SYDVKM. CDR3 sequence: CASSFRQVYEQYF. The CDR3 region has the DNA TGTGCCAGCAGTTTTCGGCAGGTCTACGAGCAGTACTTC.

Of note for this clone: The junction departs from the called germline gene at one end, perhaps through a read error. The chain couples TRBV7-7 to TRBJ2-1, with a weak D call TRBD2 (5 bases). Germline V lookup: CDR1 SSHAT, CDR2 FNYEAQ (reference sequence). There are 13 residues in the CDR3. CDR3 coding DNA: TGTGCTAGCAGCCGGGACTCCTACAATGAGCAGTTCTTC. Protein product: CASSRDSYNEQFF.

V gene TRBV28 combines with J gene TRBJ1-2; 9 positions agree with TRBD1. CDR3 length: 17 residues. Trimming at V came to 4 bases and at J to 0 bases, leaving 9 bases not matched to a gene. From germline, CDR1 is MDHEN and CDR2 SYDVKM. The chain's CDR3 is CASSSLTGGTSNYGYTF. The CDR3 DNA follows: TGTGCCAGCAGTTCCCTAACAGGGGGCACCTCTAACTATGGCTACACCTTC.

The chain carries TRBV5-1 and TRBJ1-1; weak D call: TRBD1 (6 bases). Germline lookup yields CDR1 SGHRS and CDR2 YFSETQ. The V end lost 4 bases, the J end lost 6 bases, and 10 bases lay between the germline ends. The CDR3 is 12 residues long. As DNA, the CDR3 is TGCGCCAGCAGCATTCAGGGGTCTGAAGCTTTCTTT. Its protein product is CASSIQGSEAFF.

The rearrangement uses TRBV11-2 and TRBJ1-4; 12 bases are shared with TRBD1. Germline CDR1 and CDR2: SGHAT and FQNNGV. The CDR3 covers 18 residues. With 4 bases clipped from V and 3 bases from J, the junction kept 9 bases outside the gene matches. CDR3 in amino acids: CASSYRRDRGRSNEKLFF. Written as DNA, the CDR3 is TGTGCCAGCAGCTACCGCCGGGACAGGGGGCGATCTAATGAAAAACTGTTTTTT.

The V gene is TRBV7-8, the J gene TRBJ2-2; no clear D gene. The V gene's germline CDR1 is SGHVS and CDR2 FQNEAQ. V lost 1 base, J lost 4 bases, and 7 bases lay in between. The CDR3 length is 14 residues. CDR3 amino acids: CASSLGAVTGELFF. CDR3 bases: TGTGCCAGCAGCTTAGGGGCAGTCACCGGGGAGCTGTTTTTT.